Listed below are T cell receptor beta chains from one sample, sequenced in a study of cytomegalovirus exposure and HLA in healthy donors. Sequencing was performed with immunoSEQ multiplex PCR; in TCRdb, only in-frame clones are kept and a portion is missing. The sample table includes tens of thousands of clones. Material for sequencing was PBMCs. These receptor sequences come from a man aged 50 to 60 in good health and CMV-seropositive. Each CDR3 is given with its conserved first and last residue. D genes are given only for firm matches.

TRBD1	TRBV5-6	TRBJ1-1	TGTGCCAGCAGCTTGGCGCCAGGGGGCCCGCGGGATGAAGCTTTCTTT	CASSLAPGGPRDEAFF
TRBD1	TRBV7-2	TRBJ1-5	TGTGCCAGCAGCCGACAGGGGGATAGCAATCAGCCCCAGCATTTT	CASSRQGDSNQPQHF
.	TRBV5-6	TRBJ1-5	TGTGCCAGCAGCCTTAGGGAGGGCGGATCATATCAGCCCCAGCATTTT	CASSLREGGSYQPQHF
.	TRBV10-3	TRBJ1-1	TGTGCCATCAGTTGGACAGAGGGTACGACTGAAGCTTTCTTT	CAISWTEGTTEAFF
.	TRBV29-1	TRBJ2-7	TGCAGCGGATATTCGGGAATTACCTACGAGCAGTACTTC	CSGYSGITYEQYF
TRBD1	TRBV5-1	TRBJ2-1	TGCGCCAGCAGCTTCGGGACAGGGGACAATGAGCAGTTCTTC	CASSFGTGDNEQFF
TRBD1	TRBV29-1	TRBJ2-7	TGCAGCGCCACCGGGACAGTGGGAATCTACGAGCAGTACTTC	CSATGTVGIYEQYF
TRBD1	TRBV10-3	TRBJ2-7	TGTGCCATCATCAGCTCCCTGGGACAGGGGTCCTACGAGCAGTACTTC	CAIISSLGQGSYEQYF
TRBD1	TRBV4-2	TRBJ2-7	TGTGCCAGCAGCCAAGCTGCGGGACAGGTCTCCTACGAGCAGTACTTC	CASSQAAGQVSYEQYF
TRBD2	TRBV28	TRBJ2-1	TGTGCCAGCAGCCAAACCGGACTAGCGGGAGCGGGGGGTGAGCAGTTCTTC	CASSQTGLAGAGGEQFF
.	TRBV7-2	TRBJ1-1	TGTGCCAGCAGCCGCAGGGTGGACACTGAAGCTTTCTTT	CASSRRVDTEAFF
.	TRBV7-9	TRBJ2-7	TGTGCCAGCAGCCCTCCTAGCACGCGGGCGGGCGAGCAGTACTTC	CASSPPSTRAGEQYF
.	TRBV30	TRBJ1-1	TGTGCCTGGAGTCCGGCAGGGTTTGACGCTTTCTTT	CAWSPAGFDAFF
.	TRBV4-2	TRBJ2-7	TGTGCCAGCAGCCAAGAGGGACAATCCTCCTACGAGCAGTACTTC	CASSQEGQSSYEQYF
TRBD1	TRBV29-1	TRBJ2-3	TGCAGCGTTGGACAGGGTACCTCTAGAGATACGCAGTATTTT	CSVGQGTSRDTQYF
.	TRBV5-1	TRBJ2-5	TGCGCCAGCAGCTTGGCGCAGGGGCTCCAAGAGACCCAGTACTTC	CASSLAQGLQETQYF
.	TRBV7-2	TRBJ2-3	TGTGCCAGCAGCCCCACTAGTTTCGCAGATACGCAGTATTTT	CASSPTSFADTQYF
TRBD1	TRBV30	TRBJ2-1	TGTGCCTGGGATGGGACAGAGTCCGACAATGAGCAGTTCTTC	CAWDGTESDNEQFF
TRBD1	TRBV18	TRBJ1-2	TGTGCCAGCTCTCGGGACAGAGCTAACTATGGCTACACCTTC	CASSRDRANYGYTF
.	TRBV30	TRBJ2-6	TGTGCCTGGAGCTTCTACGGGGGCTCTGGGGCCAACGTCCTGACTTTC	CAWSFYGGSGANVLTF
.	TRBV2	TRBJ2-7	TGTGCCAGCAGTGTCGATGGCACAACCTACGAGCAGTACTTC	CASSVDGTTYEQYF
TRBD1	TRBV30	TRBJ1-5	TGTGCCTGGAGGGGACAGGGGATCGGTCAGCCCCAGCATTTT	CAWRGQGIGQPQHF
.	TRBV6-4	TRBJ2-3	TGTGCCAGCAGTGACTCGAGCGGGCCCACAGATACGCAGTATTTT	CASSDSSGPTDTQYF
TRBD2	TRBV11-2	TRBJ2-3	TGTGCCAGCAGCTTAGCTAGGGAGGGGACAGATACGCAGTATTTT	CASSLAREGTDTQYF
TRBD1	TRBV27	TRBJ2-5	TGTGCCAGCAGTTTAAGACAGGGAGTTCGGGGTCAAGAGACCCAGTACTTC	CASSLRQGVRGQETQYF
.	TRBV6-1	TRBJ1-3	TGTGCCAGCAGGATAGACATAAGCTCTGGAAACACCATATATTTT	CASRIDISSGNTIYF
TRBD1	TRBV4-2	TRBJ1-2	TGTGCCAGCAGCCTAGGACAGGGGGAGTATGGCTACACCTTC	CASSLGQGEYGYTF
.	TRBV20-1	TRBJ2-5	TGCAGTGCGCAGGTCCAAGAGACCCAGTACTTC	CSAQVQETQYF
TRBD1	TRBV7-9	TRBJ2-7	TGTGCCAGCAGCTTAGTTGGACAGGGCTACGAGCAGTACTTC	CASSLVGQGYEQYF
.	TRBV5-6	TRBJ1-1	TGTGCCAGCAGCCCCCTGGCTGGGCCTGAAGCTTTCTTT	CASSPLAGPEAFF
.	TRBV5-6	TRBJ1-1	TGTGCCAGCAGCTTGCCCTCGAACACTGAAGCTTTCTTT	CASSLPSNTEAFF
TRBD1	TRBV7-9	TRBJ1-4	TGTGCCAGCAGCCCCCCTACAGGGGTTGAAAAACTGTTTTTT	CASSPPTGVEKLFF
.	TRBV5-1	TRBJ1-2	TGCGCCAGCAGCTTGAATGAGGGGGTCTGGGGCTACACCTTC	CASSLNEGVWGYTF
.	TRBV4-3	TRBJ1-2	TGCGCCAGCAGCCCCACGGCGGGCACGGATGGCTACACCTTC	CASSPTAGTDGYTF
TRBD2	TRBV29-1	TRBJ2-7	TGCAGCGTTGTTAGCGGGGGCTACGAGCAGTACTTC	CSVVSGGYEQYF
.	TRBV7-9	TRBJ2-7	TGTGCCAGCAGCTTAGAGACAACGACCTACGAGCAGTACTTC	CASSLETTTYEQYF
.	TRBV5-1	TRBJ2-2	TGCGCCAGCAGCTTGGAATGGGGCGCGACCGGGGAGCTGTTTTTT	CASSLEWGATGELFF
.	TRBV7-9	TRBJ2-1	TGTGCCAGCAGCTTATTAGCATCGAGCTCCTACAATGAGCAGTTCTTC	CASSLLASSSYNEQFF
.	TRBV28	TRBJ1-2	TGTGCCAGCAGTTCACCCGGTCAAGACTTCGGAGGGGACTACACCTTC	CASSSPGQDFGGDYTF
.	TRBV18	TRBJ1-5	TGTGCCAGCTCACCCGGAGAGAATCAGCCCCAGCATTTT	CASSPGENQPQHF
.	TRBV10-1	TRBJ2-1	TGCGCCAGCAGTCTAGACAATGAGCAGTTCTTC	CASSLDNEQFF
.	TRBV9	TRBJ1-1	TGTGCCAGCAGCGTAGGGCAGAGGACTGAAGCTTTCTTT	CASSVGQRTEAFF